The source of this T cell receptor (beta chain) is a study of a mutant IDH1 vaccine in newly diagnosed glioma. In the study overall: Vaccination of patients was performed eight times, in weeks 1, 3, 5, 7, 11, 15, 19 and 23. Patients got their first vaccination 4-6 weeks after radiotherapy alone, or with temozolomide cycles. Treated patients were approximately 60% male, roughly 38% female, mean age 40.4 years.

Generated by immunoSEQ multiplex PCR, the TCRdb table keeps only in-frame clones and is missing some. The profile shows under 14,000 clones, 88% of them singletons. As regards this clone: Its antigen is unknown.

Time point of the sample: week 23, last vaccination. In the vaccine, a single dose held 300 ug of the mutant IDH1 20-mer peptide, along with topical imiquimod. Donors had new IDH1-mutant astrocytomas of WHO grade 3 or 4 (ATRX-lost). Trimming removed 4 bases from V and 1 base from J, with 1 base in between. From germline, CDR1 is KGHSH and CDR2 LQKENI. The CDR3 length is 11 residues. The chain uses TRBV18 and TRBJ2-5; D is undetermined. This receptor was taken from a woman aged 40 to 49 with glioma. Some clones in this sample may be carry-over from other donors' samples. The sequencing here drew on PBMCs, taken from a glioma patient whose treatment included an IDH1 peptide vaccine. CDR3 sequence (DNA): TGTGCCAGCTCACTCCAAGAGACCCAGTACTTC. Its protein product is CASSLQETQYF.